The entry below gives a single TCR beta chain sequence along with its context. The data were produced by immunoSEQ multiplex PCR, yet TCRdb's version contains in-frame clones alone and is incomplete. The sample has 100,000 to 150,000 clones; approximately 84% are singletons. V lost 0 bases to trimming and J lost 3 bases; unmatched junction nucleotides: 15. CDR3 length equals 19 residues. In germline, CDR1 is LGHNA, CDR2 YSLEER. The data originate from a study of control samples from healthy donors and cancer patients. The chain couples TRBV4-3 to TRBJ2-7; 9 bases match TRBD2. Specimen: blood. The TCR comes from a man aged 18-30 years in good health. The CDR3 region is CASSQDIRGAGGPVYEQYF. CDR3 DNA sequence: TGCGCCAGCAGCCAAGATATCCGGGGGGCGGGAGGGCCTGTCTACGAGCAGTACTTC.